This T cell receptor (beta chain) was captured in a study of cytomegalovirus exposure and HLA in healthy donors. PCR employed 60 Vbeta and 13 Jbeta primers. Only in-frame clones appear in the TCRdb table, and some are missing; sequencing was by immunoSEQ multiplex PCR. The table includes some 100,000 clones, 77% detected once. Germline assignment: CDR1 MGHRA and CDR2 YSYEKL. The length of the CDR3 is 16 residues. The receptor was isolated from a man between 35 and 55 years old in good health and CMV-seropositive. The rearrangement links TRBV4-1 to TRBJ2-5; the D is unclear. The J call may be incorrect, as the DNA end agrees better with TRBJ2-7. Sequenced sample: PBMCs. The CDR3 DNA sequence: TGCGCCAGCAGCCAAGATCGAACTCACGTCTCCTACGAGCAGTACTTC. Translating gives CASSQDRTHVSYEQYF.